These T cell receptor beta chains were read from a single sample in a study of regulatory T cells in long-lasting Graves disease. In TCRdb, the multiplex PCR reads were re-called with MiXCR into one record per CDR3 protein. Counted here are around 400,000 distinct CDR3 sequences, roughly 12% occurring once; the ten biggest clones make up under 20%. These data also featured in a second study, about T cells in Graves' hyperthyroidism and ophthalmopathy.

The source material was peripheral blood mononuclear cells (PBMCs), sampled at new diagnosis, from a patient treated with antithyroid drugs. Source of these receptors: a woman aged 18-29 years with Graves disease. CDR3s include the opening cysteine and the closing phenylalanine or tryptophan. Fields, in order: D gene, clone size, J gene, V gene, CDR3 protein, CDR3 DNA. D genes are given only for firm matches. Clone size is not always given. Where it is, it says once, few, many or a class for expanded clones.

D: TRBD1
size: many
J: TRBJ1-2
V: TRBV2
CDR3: CASSPDQGTASYGYTF
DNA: TGTGCCAGCAGTCCGGACCAGGGGACAGCTTCTTATGGCTACACCTTC

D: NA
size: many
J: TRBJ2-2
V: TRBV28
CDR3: CASRERGARTGELFF
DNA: TGTGCCAGTCGGGAAAGAGGGGCGCGGACCGGGGAGCTGTTTTTT

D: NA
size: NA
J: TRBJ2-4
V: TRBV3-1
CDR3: CASSHRLSASGLAKNIQYF
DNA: TGTGCCAGCAGCCATAGACTCTCAGCATCCGGGTTAGCCAAAAACATTCAGTACTTC

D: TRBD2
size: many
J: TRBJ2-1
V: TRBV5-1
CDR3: CASSLGGSAGEGNEQFF
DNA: TGCGCCAGCAGCTTGGGAGGGTCGGCGGGGGAGGGGAATGAGCAGTTCTTC

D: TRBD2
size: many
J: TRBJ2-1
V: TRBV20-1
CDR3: CSARRGTTEFF
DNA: TGCAGTGCTAGAAGAGGGACTACGGAGTTCTTC

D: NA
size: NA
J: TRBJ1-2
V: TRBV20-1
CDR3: CSAHPADKGLWGYTF
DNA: TGCAGTGCACACCCAGCGGACAAGGGATTGTGGGGCTACACCTTC

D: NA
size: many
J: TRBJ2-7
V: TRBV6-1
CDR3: CASSFSGSSYEQYF
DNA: TGTGCCAGCAGCTTCTCCGGGAGCTCCTACGAGCAGTACTTC

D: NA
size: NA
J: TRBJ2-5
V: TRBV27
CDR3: CASPGVETQYF
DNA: TGTGCCAGCCCAGGGGTGGAGACCCAGTACTTC

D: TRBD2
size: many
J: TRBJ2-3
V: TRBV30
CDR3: CASSSGGTDTQYF
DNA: TGTGCCAGCAGCAGCGGGGGGACAGATACGCAGTATTTT

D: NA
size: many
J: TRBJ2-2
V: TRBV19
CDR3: CASTPRVDTGELFF
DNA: TGTGCCAGTACCCCGAGAGTGGACACCGGGGAGCTGTTTTTT

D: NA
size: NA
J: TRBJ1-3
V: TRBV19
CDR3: CASTDQGVRIGNTIYF
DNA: TGTGCCAGTACAGATCAGGGAGTCCGAATTGGAAACACCATATATTTT

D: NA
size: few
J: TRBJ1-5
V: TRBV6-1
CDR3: CAGSRGDRIQPQHF
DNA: TGTGCCGGCAGCCGGGGAGACAGGATCCAGCCCCAGCATTTT

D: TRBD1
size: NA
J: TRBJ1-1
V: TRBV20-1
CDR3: CSAQSSRGHGEAFF
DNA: TGCAGTGCCCAATCTTCTAGGGGGCATGGTGAAGCTTTCTTT

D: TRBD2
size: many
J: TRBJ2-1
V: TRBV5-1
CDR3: CASTPQRTSGTHEQFF
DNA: TGCGCCAGCACTCCCCAGCGGACTAGCGGGACACATGAGCAGTTCTTC

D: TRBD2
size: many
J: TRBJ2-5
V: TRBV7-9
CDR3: CASSSTSTSGVETQYF
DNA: TGTGCCAGCAGCTCTACTTCCACTAGCGGGGTTGAGACCCAGTACTTC

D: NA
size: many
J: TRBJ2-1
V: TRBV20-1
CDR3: CSVWTDSYNEQFF
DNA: TGCAGTGTCTGGACAGACTCCTACAATGAGCAGTTCTTC

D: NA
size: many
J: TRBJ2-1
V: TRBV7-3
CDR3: CASSLSPWQAHEQFF
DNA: TGTGCCAGCAGCTTAAGCCCGTGGCAGGCCCATGAGCAGTTCTTC

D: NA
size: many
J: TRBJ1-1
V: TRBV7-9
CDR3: CASSLAGGTDTEAFF
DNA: TGTGCCAGCAGCTTAGCAGGAGGGACGGACACTGAAGCTTTCTTT

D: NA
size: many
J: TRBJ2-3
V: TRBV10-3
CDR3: CAVGGDTQYF
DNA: TGTGCCGTTGGGGGGGATACGCAGTATTTT

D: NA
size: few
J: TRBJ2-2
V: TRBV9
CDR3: CASSVVVNTGELFF
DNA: TGTGCCAGCAGCGTAGTCGTCAACACCGGGGAGCTGTTTTTT

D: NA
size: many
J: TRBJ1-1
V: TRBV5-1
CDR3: CASSLDWGLMNTEAFF
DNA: TGCGCCAGCAGCTTGGATTGGGGATTAATGAACACTGAAGCTTTCTTT

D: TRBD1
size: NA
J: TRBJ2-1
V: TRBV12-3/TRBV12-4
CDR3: CASSPGGTYNEQFF
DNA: TGTGCCAGCAGTCCAGGGGGAACCTACAATGAGCAGTTCTTC

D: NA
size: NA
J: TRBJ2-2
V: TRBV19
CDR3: CASSNPFNTGELFF
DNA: TGTGCCAGTAGTAACCCATTTAACACCGGGGAGCTGTTTTTT

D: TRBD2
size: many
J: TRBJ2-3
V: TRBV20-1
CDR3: CSARDGRGLAADTQYF
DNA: TGCAGTGCTAGAGATGGACGGGGACTAGCGGCGGATACGCAGTATTTT

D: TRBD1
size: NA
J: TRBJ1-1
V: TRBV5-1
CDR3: CASSLIRDRESTNTEAFF
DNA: TGTGCCAGCAGCTTAATCCGGGACAGGGAATCGACGAACACTGAAGCTTTCTTT

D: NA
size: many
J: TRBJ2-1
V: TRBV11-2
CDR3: CASTPGGGDEQFF
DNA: TGTGCCAGCACCCCCGGGGGAGGCGATGAGCAGTTCTTC

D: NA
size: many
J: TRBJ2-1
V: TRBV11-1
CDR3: CASSLIGGGNEQFF
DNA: TGTGCCAGCAGCTTAATCGGAGGGGGCAATGAGCAGTTCTTC

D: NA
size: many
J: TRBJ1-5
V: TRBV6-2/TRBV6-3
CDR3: CASSSTDASNQPQHF
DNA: TGTGCCAGCAGTTCGACGGACGCTAGCAATCAGCCCCAGCATTTT

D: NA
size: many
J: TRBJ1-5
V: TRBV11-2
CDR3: CASSLNGHNQPQHF
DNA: TGTGCCAGCAGCTTGAACGGACACAATCAGCCCCAGCATTTT

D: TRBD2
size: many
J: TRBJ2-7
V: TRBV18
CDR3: CASSPLAGSSYEQYF
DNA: TGTGCCAGCTCCCCCCTAGCGGGGAGTTCCTACGAGCAGTACTTC

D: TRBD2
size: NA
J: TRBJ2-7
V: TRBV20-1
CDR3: CSAAPGTSGTRPYYEQYF
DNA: TGCAGTGCCGCCCCCGGGACTAGCGGGACCCGGCCCTACTACGAGCAGTACTTC

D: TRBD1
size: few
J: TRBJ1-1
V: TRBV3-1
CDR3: CASSSQGALKNTEAFF
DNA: TGTGCCAGCAGTTCACAGGGGGCCTTAAAGAACACTGAAGCTTTCTTT

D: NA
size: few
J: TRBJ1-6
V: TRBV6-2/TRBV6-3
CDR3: CASRTDRNSPLHF
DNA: TGTGCCAGCAGGACAGACAGAAATTCACCCCTCCACTTT

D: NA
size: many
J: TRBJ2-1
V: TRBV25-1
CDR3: CASSDTVTRGDEQFF
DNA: TGTGCCAGCAGTGATACGGTCACCCGAGGGGATGAGCAGTTCTTC

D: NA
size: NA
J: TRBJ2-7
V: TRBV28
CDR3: CASSHASARSYEQYF
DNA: TGTGCCAGCAGCCACGCCAGCGCCCGCTCCTACGAGCAGTACTTC

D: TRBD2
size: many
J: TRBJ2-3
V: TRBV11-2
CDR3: CASTPGGPGDTQYF
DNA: TGTGCCAGCACACCGGGAGGGCCTGGTGATACGCAGTATTTT